The 26 T cell receptor beta chains presented below share a single source sample, sequenced in a study of OX40 agonist ivuxolimab in advanced cancers. The assay was immunoSEQ multiplex PCR, and TCRdb's table has in-frame clones only and misses some. The data hold around 55,000 clones, with 89% observed a single time. Sample: CD4+ or CD8+ T cells sorted from blood, taken in a trial of the OX40 agonist ivuxolimab. The receptor set was obtained from an adult with an advanced solid tumor such as melanoma, head and neck, liver or kidney cancer.

This clone has a single count. The germline gene is not matched at one end of the junction; a read error may be the cause. This specimen includes other DNA sequences encoding the same CDR3. This chain's CDR3 is CASSQEGWETQYF. The CDR3, as DNA: TGCGCCAGCAGTCAAGAGGGATGGGAGACCCAGTACTTC. The chain links TRBV4-3 to TRBJ2-5, with a tentative D call TRBD2 (5 bases). This CDR3 spans 13 amino acids. Per the germline V gene, CDR1 is LGHNA and CDR2 is YSLEER.

V usage is TRBV4-1 and J usage is TRBJ2-3; 12 nucleotides agree with TRBD2. The CDR3 runs 16 residues. Unmatched junction bases numbered 2, after V lost 4 bases and J lost 0 bases. The germline V gene has CDR1 MGHRA and CDR2 YSYEKL. The CDR3 sequence: CASSLLAGGSTDTQYF. The DNA of the CDR3 is TGCGCCAGCAGCCTACTAGCGGGGGGAAGCACAGATACGCAGTATTTT.

The gene calls are TRBV2 and TRBJ1-2, with D uncertain. Germline loops: CDR1 SNHLY, CDR2 FYNNEI. The CDR3 extends over 15 amino acids. Trimming pared 3 bases from V and 8 bases from J, leaving 19 bases between. CDR3 in amino acids: CASSDGEGHYWGYTF. In nucleotides, the CDR3 is TGTGCCAGCAGTGATGGGGAGGGTCACTACTGGGGCTACACCTTC.

The chain couples TRBV19 to TRBJ1-2; 10 bases are shared with TRBD1. This CDR3 comprises 16 residues. The J segment lost 4 bases and the V segment lost 6 bases, leaving 11 bases of the junction unmatched. From germline, CDR1 is LNHDA and CDR2 SQIVND (reference sequence). CDR3 nucleotides: TGTGCCAGTAGGGAGGGACAGGGGCTTTATGGCTATGGCTACACCTTC. It specifies CASREGQGLYGYGYTF.

This clone was recorded once. The chain uses TRBV5-6 and TRBJ2-2; tentatively, D is TRBD2 (6 bases). Trimming removed 6 bases at V and 3 bases at J, with 12 bases between. CDR1 and CDR2 from the germline V gene are SGHDT and YYEEEE. The CDR3 is 14 residues long. CDR3 loop: CASTPGLYTGELFF. DNA for the CDR3: TGTGCCAGCACCCCGGGACTCTACACCGGGGAGCTGTTTTTT.

The chain is built from TRBV6-5 and TRBJ2-7, with 7 nucleotides matching TRBD1. The CDR3 loop spans 14 amino acids. Unmatched junction bases numbered 9, after V lost 6 bases and J lost 4 bases. Looked up from germline, CDR1 is MNHEY and CDR2 is SVGAGI. This CDR3 is CASSPGTAFYEQYF. CDR3 coding DNA: TGTGCCAGCAGCCCCGGGACAGCGTTTTACGAGCAGTACTTC.

The chain carries TRBV19 and TRBJ2-1, with a possible D match to TRBD2 (6 bases). The CDR3 runs 14 residues. V was cut by 6 bases and J by 1 base, with 10 bases left in between. The V gene's germline CDR1 is LNHDA and CDR2 SQIVND (reference sequence). The CDR3 DNA sequence: TGTGCCAGTAGGGCGGGACCTTCCTACAATGAGCAGTTCTTC. Its protein is CASRAGPSYNEQFF.

Remarks on this clone: This sample also contains other DNA sequences that code for the same CDR3. The chain carries TRBV2 and TRBJ2-7; maybe TRBD2 (5 bases). Germline loops: CDR1 SNHLY, CDR2 FYNNEI. V was clipped by 2 bases and J by 0 bases, with 14 bases between them. This CDR3 is built from 16 residues. CDR3 sequence: CASSEWSGSSSYEQYV. The DNA for the CDR3 is TGTGCCAGCAGTGAATGGAGCGGCAGCTCCTCCTACGAGCAGTACGTC.

This rearrangement joins TRBV10-3 to TRBJ1-1, with 8 nucleotides matching TRBD1. This CDR3 comprises 15 residues. From germline, CDR1 is ENHRY and CDR2 SYGVKD. J lost 0 bases, V lost 5 bases, and 5 bases had no gene match. The CDR3 nucleotides are TGTGCCATCAGTTTCTTACAGGGGGTGAACACTGAAGCTTTCTTT. Encoded protein: CAISFLQGVNTEAFF.

In its sample, this clone was seen once. V gene TRBV27 combines with J gene TRBJ1-1; 12 bases are shared with TRBD1. The CDR3 runs 14 residues. The ends lost 6 bases at V and 3 bases at J; junction bases unmatched: 2. CDR1 and CDR2 from the germline V gene are MNHEY and SMNVEV (reference sequence). In DNA form, the CDR3 reads TGTGCCAGCAGGGGACAGGGGGCACACACTGAAGCTTTCTTT. It codes for CASRGQGAHTEAFF.

The chain couples TRBV19 to TRBJ2-7; D is possibly TRBD2 (6 bases). Trimming shortened V by 10 bases and J by 4 bases, and 20 bases separated the two germline ends. The germline V gene has CDR1 LNHDA and CDR2 SQIVND (reference sequence). The CDR3 is made up of 14 amino acids. The CDR3 is CATSKEGPRYEQYF. In DNA form, the CDR3 reads TGTGCCACCTCCAAGGAGGGACCGCGTTACGAGCAGTACTTC.

V and J are TRBV27 and TRBJ1-4; maybe TRBD1 (6 bases). CDR1 is MNHEY and CDR2 is SMNVEV in the germline V gene (reference sequence). CDR3 length equals 13 residues. V was trimmed by 8 bases and J by 8 bases, leaving 15 bases between them. The CDR3: CASGRGGGEKLFF. CDR3 in DNA: TGTGCCAGCGGGAGGGGGGGAGGCGAAAAACTGTTTTTT.

The gene calls are TRBV7-3 and TRBJ2-3, with TRBD2 matching over 7 bases. After removal of 3 bases from V and 4 bases from J, the junction contained 7 bases not matched to a gene. Germline CDR1 reads SGHTA; CDR2 reads FQGTGA. This CDR3 region has 15 residues. DNA for the CDR3: TGTGCCAGCAGCTTGGGATTCCGGGAGGCAGATACGCAGTATTTT. Translated, it gives CASSLGFREADTQYF.

V gene TRBV7-3 combines with J gene TRBJ2-1; maybe TRBD2 (6 bases). Germline V gene lookup returns CDR1 SGHTA and CDR2 FQGTGA. This CDR3 region has 19 residues. Trimming removed 0 bases at V and 0 bases at J, with 18 bases between. CDR3 DNA: TGTGCCAGCAGCTTAACGGTTGGGCTAGCGACGAGCTCCTACAATGAGCAGTTCTTC. Its translation is CASSLTVGLATSSYNEQFF.

V gene TRBV9 combines with J gene TRBJ1-5; TRBD1 matches at 11 bases. This CDR3 region has 15 residues. V dropped 3 bases and J dropped 4; count of bases not matched to a gene: 3. Germline CDR1 SGDLS, CDR2 YYNGEE. The CDR3 loop reads CASSAGTGGNQPQHF. CDR3 in DNA: TGTGCCAGCAGCGCCGGGACAGGGGGTAATCAGCCCCAGCATTTT.

This chain joins TRBV19 and TRBJ2-2; no clear D gene. In germline, CDR1 is LNHDA, CDR2 SQIVND (reference sequence). This CDR3 has 13 amino acids. Trimming left V 3 bases short and J 8 bases short, with 10 bases between. In nucleotides, the CDR3 is TGTGCCAGTAGTATGGGCGCGGTAGGGGAGCTGTTTTTT. It translates to CASSMGAVGELFF.

The chain links TRBV6-6 to TRBJ2-1, with a weak D call TRBD2 (5 bases). The ends were cut back, 5 bases at V and 6 bases at J, with 11 bases in the middle. Germline V gene lookup returns CDR1 MNHNY and CDR2 SVGAGI (reference sequence). CDR3 length: 13 amino acids. The CDR3 DNA is TGTGCCAGCAGTGTCCGGGAAACCAATGAGCAGTTCTTC. This encodes CASSVRETNEQFF.

The chain combines TRBV7-9 with TRBJ2-5; 9 bases agree with TRBD1. Per germline, CDR1 SEHNR and CDR2 FQNEAQ (reference sequence). CDR3 size: 18 residues. V gave up 2 bases and J gave up 2 bases; unmatched junction bases: 12. CDR3 amino acids: CASSLPQGQGGEQETQYF. The CDR3 nucleotides read TGTGCCAGCAGCTTACCGCAGGGACAGGGAGGTGAGCAAGAGACCCAGTACTTC.

The chain has TRBV7-9 and TRBJ2-5; D possibly uses TRBD1 or TRBD2 (6 bases each). CDR3 length: 13 residues. Trimming shortened V by 6 bases and J by 5 bases, and 13 bases separated the two germline ends. Germline CDR1 SEHNR, CDR2 FQNEAQ (reference sequence). Here the CDR3 reads CASRWGANETQYF. The CDR3 DNA reads TGTGCCAGCAGATGGGGGGCCAATGAGACCCAGTACTTC.

The rearrangement joins TRBV4-3 to TRBJ2-1, with D possibly matching TRBD2 (5 bases). Trimming removed 0 bases at V and 6 bases at J, with 9 bases between. There are 14 residues in the CDR3. The germline V gene has CDR1 LGHNA and CDR2 YSLEER. The CDR3: CASSQEESGNEQFF. Here the CDR3 DNA reads TGCGCCAGCAGCCAAGAGGAGAGCGGCAATGAGCAGTTCTTC.

V is TRBV10-1 and J is TRBJ1-5; 7 bases align to TRBD1. Trimming removed 6 bases from V and 6 bases from J; junction bases left unmatched: 14. The length of the CDR3 is 16 residues. CDR1 is WNHNN, CDR2 SYGVQD, per germline (reference sequence). For the CDR3, the DNA is TGCGCCAGCAGGAGGGGACAGAAAAACCGGGGTCAGCCCCAGCATTTT. Its translation is CASRRGQKNRGQPQHF.

The V and J genes are TRBV7-8 and TRBJ2-7; possibly TRBD1 for D (6 bases). The CDR3 covers 15 residues. Trimming took off 3 bases at V and 3 bases at J, with 15 bases between the two ends. Germline V gene lookup returns CDR1 SGHVS and CDR2 FQNEAQ. The CDR3 nucleotides are TGTGCCAGCAGCTTCGGCAGGGGTGGAGGCTACGAGCAGTACGTC. Its translation: CASSFGRGGGYEQYV.

This sequence joins TRBV27 and TRBJ1-1; D is perhaps TRBD1 (5 bases). Per germline, CDR1 MNHEY and CDR2 SMNVEV (reference sequence). The CDR3 has 14 residues. The germline V and J ends were trimmed by 3 bases and 7 bases, with 15 bases remaining between them. Here the CDR3 reads CASSLAGGWGEAFF. Here the CDR3 DNA reads TGTGCCAGCAGTTTGGCCGGGGGGTGGGGTGAAGCTTTCTTT.

This clone was seen a few times. This chain uses TRBV13 with TRBJ1-1; D remains unclear. This CDR3 comprises 12 residues. Germline-derived CDR1 and CDR2 are PRHDT and FYEKMQ (reference sequence). V lost 0 bases and J lost 6, with 5 bases in between. Here the CDR3 reads CASSLGGAEAFF. For the CDR3, the DNA is TGTGCCAGCAGCTTAGGAGGCGCTGAAGCTTTCTTT.

A word on this clone: One end of the junction is discordant with germline, which a read error may explain. This rearrangement joins TRBV7-8 to TRBJ1-2, with a possible D match to TRBD1 (6 bases). CDR3 length: 14 amino acids. Germline V gene sequence: CDR1 SGHVS, CDR2 FQNEAQ. In DNA, the CDR3 is TGTGCGACGCGAGGAAGGGGGACAAGGGACGGCTACGCCTTC. It yields the protein CATRGRGTRDGYAF.

This clone was observed a single time. The chain carries TRBV6-1 and TRBJ2-7, with 7 bases that match TRBD1. The junction had 5 bases not matched to a gene; V was cut back by 2 bases and J by 1 base. Germline-derived CDR1 and CDR2 are MNHNS and SASEGT. The CDR3 sequence is 15 residues long. In nucleotides, the CDR3 is TGTGCCAGCAGTGAATTCGGGACAGCATCCTACGAGCAGTACTTC. Translating it yields CASSEFGTASYEQYF.